The T cell receptor (beta chain) described here comes from a study of T cells after yellow fever vaccination. Per germline, CDR1 LGHNA and CDR2 YNFKEQ. The CDR3 totals 14 residues. Deletions cut 6 bases from V and 0 bases from J, with 12 bases between. Study-level results: Post-booster reappearance was seen for most primary-vaccination clones (just under 97% CD4, about 88% CD8).

Comment on this clonotype: The target antigen is unknown.

TCR cDNA was made by 5'RACE template switching, adding a universal primer site and UMIs. MiXCR, run by TCRdb on the 5' RACE reads, gives a single entry per CDR3 protein. The sample has some 150,000 distinct CDR3 sequences, roughly 8.8% seen once. The sequencing here drew on CD8+ T cells sorted from PBMCs, taken 45 days after the yellow fever booster vaccination. The chain carries TRBV4-2 and TRBJ2-7; D is perhaps TRBD2 (6 bases). The sequence derives from a man aged 18-30 years who received the YFV17D yellow fever vaccine. The CDR3 DNA is TGTGCCAGCAGTCCGGGACTGAGCTCCTACGAGCAGTACGTC. It specifies CASSPGLSSYEQYV.